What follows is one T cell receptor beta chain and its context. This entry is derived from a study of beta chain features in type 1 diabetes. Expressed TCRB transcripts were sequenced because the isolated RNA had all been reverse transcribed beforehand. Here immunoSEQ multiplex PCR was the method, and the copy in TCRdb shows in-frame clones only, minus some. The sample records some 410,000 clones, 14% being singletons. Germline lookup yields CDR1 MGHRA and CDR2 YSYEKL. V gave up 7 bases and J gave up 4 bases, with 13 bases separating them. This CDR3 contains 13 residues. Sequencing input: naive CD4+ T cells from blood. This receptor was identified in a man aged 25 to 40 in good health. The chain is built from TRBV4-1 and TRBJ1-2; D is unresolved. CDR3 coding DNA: TGCGCCAGCAAAAGTGTCCGGGGCTATGGCTACACCTTC. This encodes CASKSVRGYGYTF.